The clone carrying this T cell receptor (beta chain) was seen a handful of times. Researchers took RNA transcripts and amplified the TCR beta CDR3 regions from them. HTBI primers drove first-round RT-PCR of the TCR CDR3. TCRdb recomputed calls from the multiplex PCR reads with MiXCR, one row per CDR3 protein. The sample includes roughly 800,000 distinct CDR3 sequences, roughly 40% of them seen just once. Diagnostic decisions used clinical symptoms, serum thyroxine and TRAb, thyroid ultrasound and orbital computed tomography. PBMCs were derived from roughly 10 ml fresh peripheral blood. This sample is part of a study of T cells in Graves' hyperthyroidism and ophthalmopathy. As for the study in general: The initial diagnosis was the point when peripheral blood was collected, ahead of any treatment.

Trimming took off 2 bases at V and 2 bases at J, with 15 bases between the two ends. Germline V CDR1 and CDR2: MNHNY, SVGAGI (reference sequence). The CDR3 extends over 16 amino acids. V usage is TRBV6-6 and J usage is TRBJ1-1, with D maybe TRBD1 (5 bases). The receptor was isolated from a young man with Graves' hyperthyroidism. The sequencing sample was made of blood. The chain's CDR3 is CASSYGEGITNTEAFF. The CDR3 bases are TGTGCCAGCAGTTACGGGGAGGGGATAACTAACACTGAAGCTTTCTTT.